This T cell receptor (beta chain) was recorded in a study of blood T cells in healthy people across ages. Points from the study as a whole: Roughly linear declines in TCR beta diversity per million T cells occurred with age. A greater number of naive CD4+ cells and higher diversity distinguished long-lived donors from aged donors.

Turning to this clonotype: Its antigen remains unknown.

A second about 6 to 11 cycle PCR used barcoded and J-beta primers. Via MiXCR, TCRdb re-called the 5' RACE reads, giving one row per CDR3 protein. This repertoire shows about 780,000 distinct CDR3 sequences, about 26% found once; its top ten account for 3%. This sample also appeared in a second study, on T cells of mothers and their children. As that report states: In this cohort, donors were three healthy Caucasian mothers plus their six children. The authors added sample barcodes and 2-4 random nucleotides using the M1S primer of the second PCR.

The sequencing sample was made of blood. The TCR originated in a boy aged 5 to 17 in good health.

The CDR3 nucleotides read TGTGCCAGCGGAGCTCAGGGAAACACTGAAGCTTTCTTT. The encoded protein is CASGAQGNTEAFF. This sequence joins TRBV9 and TRBJ1-1; a possible D gene is TRBD1 (5 bases). Trimming removed 7 bases at V and 2 bases at J, with 12 bases between. The CDR3 is made up of 13 amino acids. Germline V gene lookup returns CDR1 SGDLS and CDR2 YYNGEE.